This T cell receptor beta chain was recorded in a study of shared clonotypes between healthy human individuals. About the research overall: Per donor, CD8 memory used one plate, CD8 naive used two, CD4 memory used three and CD4 naive used three. Overall study findings and caveats: Naive CD4 clonotypes overlapped across several donors at approximately 5.5%. Sampling covered blood only; tissue repertoires likely differ. Having only a few donors restricted how much genetic and exposure-history diversity was captured.

The method was immunoSEQ multiplex PCR; TCRdb's version includes in-frame clones alone and lacks a portion of them. The sample comprises about 800,000 clones, roughly 96% of which are singletons, and less than 0.3% rests with the top ten. This clone turned up a few times. Its antigen remains unidentified. Naive CD8 cells were CD45RO-negative, positively selected for CCR7, excluding terminally differentiated effector memory CD45RA+ cells. The V gene's germline CDR1 is SGHAT and CDR2 FQNNGV. The length of the CDR3 is 19 residues. Trimming at V came to 1 base and at J to 6 bases, leaving 13 bases not matched to a gene.

Sequencing used naive CD8+ T cells sorted from blood. The receptor was isolated from a man aged 25 to 45 in good health. This sequence joins TRBV11-2 and TRBJ2-3, with TRBD2 matching 13 bases. The CDR3 DNA follows: TGTGCCAGCAGCTTAGCCTACCCTGGACTAGCGGGGGCCGGTGATACGCAGTATTTT. Protein sequence: CASSLAYPGLAGAGDTQYF. Together with reference TRBV11-2 and TRBJ2-3, the CDR3 gives the full variable domain: EAGVAQSPRYKIIEKRQSVAFWCNPISGHATLYWYQQILGQGPKLLIQFQNNGVVDDSQLPKDRFSAERLKGVDSTLKIQPAKLEDSAVYLCASSLAYPGLAGAGDTQYFGPGTRLTVL.